A few counts support the clone carrying this TCR beta chain. Its target is unknown. HTBI primers from iRepertoire and Arm-PCR of CDR3 regions yielded the TCR beta libraries. MiXCR, applied by TCRdb to the multiplex PCR reads, yields one record per CDR3 protein. The sample has 420,000 or so distinct CDR3 sequences, about a quarter seen once. This entry belongs to a study of regulatory T cells in long-lasting Graves disease. Turning to the study itself: Positivity for TSH receptor antibodies plus over 5 years of antithyroid drugs meant persistent Graves' disease. Findings of the study overall: New patients shared fewer public clonotypes (around 880) than persistent patients did (approximately 2,700).

Time point in this sample: persistent/refractory GD, antithyroid drugs over 5 years with positive TRAb. TCR sequences were obtained from RNA taken from PBMCs. Germline values: CDR1 MNHEY, CDR2 SMNVEV (reference sequence). The CDR3 is made up of 13 amino acids. V lost 5 bases and J 4 bases, leaving 12 bases between the germline ends. The chain uses TRBV27 and TRBJ2-7; D ambiguous. The starting material was peripheral blood mononuclear cells (PBMCs), obtained when the disease was refractory, from a patient treated with antithyroid drugs. This clonotype was sampled from a female donor with Graves disease. CDR3 amino acids: CASSVPGVYEQYF. CDR3 DNA sequence: TGTGCCAGCAGTGTACCGGGCGTATACGAGCAGTACTTC.